The 8 T cell receptor beta chains listed next were all sequenced from one sample in a study of shared T cell receptors in the human thymus. This table comes from immunoSEQ multiplex PCR, and its TCRdb copy is limited to in-frame clones, with some not included. The sample includes roughly 68,000 clones, 90% to 95% of them seen just once. The material sequenced was thymocytes. Receptors originate from a human donor.

The V call is TRBV4-1, the J call TRBJ2-2; no definite D call. The CDR3 extends over 19 amino acids. The V gene's germline CDR1 is MGHRA and CDR2 YSYEKL. V lost 0 bases, J lost 0 bases, and 17 bases lay in between. The CDR3 DNA reads as TGCGCCAGCAGCCAAGATTTGAGGCATTTGTGGTCGAACACCGGGGAGCTGTTTTTT. Translating it yields CASSQDLRHLWSNTGELFF.

V usage is TRBV7-2 and J usage is TRBJ2-1, with D perhaps TRBD1 or TRBD2 (5 bases each). Per the germline V gene, CDR1 is SGHTA and CDR2 is FQGNSA. The CDR3 sequence is 12 residues long. Between the trimmed V and J ends, which lost 4 bases and 9 bases, there was a span of 10 bases. The CDR3 loop reads CASSYKGTEQFF. The CDR3 DNA follows: TGTGCCAGCAGCTATAAAGGGACTGAGCAGTTCTTC.

The gene calls are TRBV4-2 and TRBJ1-5; D is uncertain. V dropped 4 bases and J dropped 0 bases, with 22 bases sitting between them. This CDR3 has 19 residues. Germline lookup yields CDR1 LGHNA and CDR2 YNFKEQ. The chain's CDR3 is CASSRKTGRTSYSNQPQHF. The CDR3 coding sequence is TGTGCCAGCAGCCGTAAAACGGGCCGAACGAGTTATAGCAATCAGCCCCAGCATTTT.

The gene calls are TRBV6-5 and TRBJ1-2, with D possibly matching TRBD1 (5 bases). CDR1 and CDR2 from the germline V gene are MNHEY and SVGAGI. V dropped 2 bases and J dropped 6 bases, with 10 bases sitting between them. The CDR3 contains 13 residues. This CDR3 is CASSYQGGNGYTF. CDR3 in DNA: TGTGCCAGCAGTTACCAGGGAGGGAATGGCTACACCTTC.

The chain combines TRBV18 with TRBJ1-2, with TRBD1 identical over 9 bases. The trim removed 5 bases at V and 0 bases at J, leaving 7 bases unmatched. Germline assignment: CDR1 KGHSH and CDR2 LQKENI. CDR3 size: 16 residues. The DNA for the CDR3 is TGTGCCAGCTCAGCCACCGGACAGGGGCCTAACTATGGCTACACCTTC. As protein: CASSATGQGPNYGYTF.

This clone was counted only a few times. V and J are TRBV5-4 and TRBJ2-7, with TRBD2 identical over 10 bases. Germline V lookup: CDR1 SGHNT, CDR2 YYREEE (reference sequence). The CDR3 length is 15 residues. Trimming took 4 bases from V and 0 from J; bases not matched to a gene: 4. For the CDR3, the DNA is TGTGCCAGCAGCGTACTAGCGGGGAGCTCCTACGAGCAGTACTTC. This codes for CASSVLAGSSYEQYF. The full variable domain, completed using reference TRBV5-4 and TRBJ2-7, is ETGVTQSPTHLIKTRGQQVTLRCSSQSGHNTVSWYQQALGQGPQFIFQYYREEENGRGNFPPRFSGLQFPNYSSELNVNALELDDSALYLCASSVLAGSSYEQYFGPGTRLTVT.

The chain links TRBV2 to TRBJ1-5; perhaps TRBD1 as D (6 bases). V lost 3 bases and J 2 bases, leaving 14 bases between the germline ends. This CDR3 spans 16 amino acids. The germline gives CDR1 SNHLY, CDR2 FYNNEI. The DNA for the CDR3 is TGTGCCAGCAGTGACGTTGACAGGAGTGGCAATCAGCCCCAGCATTTT. Translated, it gives CASSDVDRSGNQPQHF.

A single count supports this clone. V is TRBV6-6 and J is TRBJ1-1; weak D call: TRBD1 (5 bases). This CDR3 has 11 amino acids. V dropped 2 bases and J dropped 8 bases, with 6 bases sitting between them. Germline V gene data show CDR1 as MNHNY and CDR2 as SVGAGI (reference sequence). The CDR3 loop is CASSYGTEAFF. The CDR3, as DNA: TGTGCCAGCAGTTACGGGACCGAAGCTTTCTTT.